This TCR beta chain was retrieved from a study of metastatic and nonmetastatic thyroid tumors. Thyroid surgery was performed in patients who had received no treatment beforehand. By share, this clone ranks as medium-sized. This CDR3 region has 15 residues. Trimming took 6 bases from V and 2 from J, leaving 14 bases between them. Germline loops: CDR1 MNHNS, CDR2 SASEGT. TCRdb recomputed clones from the PCR reads via MiXCR. The sample holds 25,000 to 30,000 clones; roughly 15% are singletons and the top ten take about 5.7%. Sequenced material: blood. This chain uses TRBV6-1 with TRBJ1-3, with a tentative D call TRBD1 (5 bases). This receptor was identified in a male donor with papillary thyroid cancer or a benign thyroid nodule (not recorded which). Some clones in this sample may be carry-over from other donors' samples. The CDR3 loop reads CASRIGAPPGNTIYF. The CDR3, as DNA: TGTGCCAGCAGAATTGGGGCGCCGCCTGGAAACACCATATATTTT.